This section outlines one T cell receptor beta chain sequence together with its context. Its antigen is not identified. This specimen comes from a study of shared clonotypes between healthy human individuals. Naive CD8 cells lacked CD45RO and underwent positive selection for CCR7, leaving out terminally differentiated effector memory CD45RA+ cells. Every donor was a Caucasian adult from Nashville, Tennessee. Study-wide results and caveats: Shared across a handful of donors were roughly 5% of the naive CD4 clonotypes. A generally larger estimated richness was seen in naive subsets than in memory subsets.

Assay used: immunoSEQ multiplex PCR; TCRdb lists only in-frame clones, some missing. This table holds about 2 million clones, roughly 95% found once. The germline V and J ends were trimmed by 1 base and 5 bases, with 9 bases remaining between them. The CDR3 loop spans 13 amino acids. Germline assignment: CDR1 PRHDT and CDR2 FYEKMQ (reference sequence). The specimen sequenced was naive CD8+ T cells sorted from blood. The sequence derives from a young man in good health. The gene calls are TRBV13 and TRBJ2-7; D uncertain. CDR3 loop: CASSLEGLDEQYF. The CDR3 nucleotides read TGTGCCAGCAGCTTAGAGGGTTTGGACGAGCAGTACTTC.